This T cell receptor (beta chain) emerged from a study of blood T cell repertoires in COVID-19. The CDR3 contains 13 residues. Germline loops: CDR1 MDHEN, CDR2 SYDVKM. J gave up 6 bases and V 6 bases, and 7 bases lay outside the gene matches. Clones were sequenced by immunoSEQ multiplex PCR, and TCRdb holds only the in-frame ones, with some missing. The sample carries a few hundred thousand clones, roughly four fifths recorded once. The receptor comes from a man aged 25-45 years with acute COVID-19. The sequencing input was PBMCs or T cells enriched from blood (not recorded which). The rearrangement links TRBV28 to TRBJ1-2; 7 bases align to TRBD1. CDR3 region: CASSLRDSHGYTF. CDR3 sequence (DNA): TGTGCCAGCAGCCTCCGGGACAGCCATGGCTACACCTTC.